These 20 T cell receptor beta chains originate from one sample sequenced in a study of blood T cell repertoires in COVID-19. Profiled with immunoSEQ multiplex PCR; TCRdb holds only in-frame clones, not every one. This sample has under 350,000 clones, with around four fifths found just once. Source material: peripheral blood. The receptors derive from a man aged 60 to 75 who had recovered from COVID-19.

This chain uses TRBV4-2 with TRBJ1-2; 8 nucleotides line up with TRBD1. Germline V gives CDR1 LGHNA, CDR2 YNFKEQ. Trimming took 2 bases from V and 7 from J; bases not matched to a gene: 6. This CDR3 has 14 residues. The CDR3 region has the DNA TGTGCCAGCAGCCAACGGACAGGGCGCGGTGGCTACACCTTC. It translates to CASSQRTGRGGYTF.

This clone was seen only a few times. The rearrangement joins TRBV30 to TRBJ2-2; D is possibly TRBD2 (5 bases). The germline V gene encodes CDR1 GTSNPN and CDR2 SVGIG (reference sequence). The V gene lost 0 bases and the J gene lost 3 bases, with 14 bases spanning the gap. This CDR3 is 16 amino acids long. In DNA, the CDR3 is TGTGCCTGGAGTGTACTCACTAGGATCGACACCGGGGAGCTGTTTTTT. As protein: CAWSVLTRIDTGELFF.

As to this clone: It is unclear where the CDR3 begins or ends on the DNA, so no DNA is shown, and the CDR3 is as TCRdb lists it. The chain couples TRBV25-1 to TRBJ2-5; TRBD1 is taken as the D call from the table, unchecked against the DNA. Looked up from germline, CDR1 is MGHDK and CDR2 is SYGVNS. The CDR3 adds up to 15 amino acids, both ends counted. CDR3 sequence: CASSEFGQGQETQYF.

The gene calls are TRBV12-3 or TRBV12-4 and TRBJ2-7; D call uncertain. This CDR3 comprises 11 residues. The ends were cut back, 5 bases at V and 3 bases at J, with 5 bases in the middle. The DNA of the CDR3 is TGTGCCAGCAGTCGTAACTACGAGCAGTACTTC. Its translation is CASSRNYEQYF.

V is TRBV29-1 and J is TRBJ2-1, with D tentatively TRBD2 (6 bases). Trimming removed 3 bases from V and 2 bases from J, with 11 bases in between. Germline V gene lookup returns CDR1 SQVTM and CDR2 ANQGSEA. The CDR3 totals 14 residues. The CDR3 is CSVDSRGTYNEQFF. The CDR3 nucleotides read TGCAGCGTTGATTCTCGGGGGACCTACAATGAGCAGTTCTTC.

A remark on this clone: One base away lies a much larger clone, so this may be a sequencing read error. Distinct nucleotide sequences in the sample also encode this CDR3. The chain is built from TRBV3-1 (or the pseudogene TRBV3-2) and TRBJ1-6; no reliable D call. In germline, CDR1 is LGHDT, CDR2 YNNKEL (reference sequence). The CDR3 is made up of 12 amino acids. This CDR3 reads CASSTRGRLLHF. CDR3 DNA sequence: TGTGCCAGCAGCACCCGCGGTCGGCTCCTCCATTTT.

The rearrangement joins TRBV5-3 to TRBJ1-4, with a tentative D call TRBD1 (5 bases). TRBV5-3 is sorted into the ORF group, with uncertain function. Trimming took 1 base from V and 8 from J, leaving 18 bases between them. The CDR3 contains 16 residues. The CDR3 region has the DNA TGTGCCAGAAGCTTGAGGCCCAGGGAGGCGGACGAAAAACTGTTTTTT. Encoded protein: CARSLRPREADEKLFF.

Comments on this clone: The sample contains more than one DNA sequence encoding this CDR3. The chain links TRBV7-3 to TRBJ2-3, with D possibly TRBD1 on 5 matching bases. There are 13 residues in the CDR3. Germline V CDR1 and CDR2: SGHTA, FQGTGA. V lost 0 bases, J lost 5 bases, and 6 bases lay in between. CDR3: CASSLTGVDTQYF. DNA of the CDR3: TGTGCCAGCAGCTTAACAGGGGTAGATACGCAGTATTTT.

This clone has a handful of counts. CDR3 sequence: CSARVGTEQYF. The CDR3 DNA is TGCAGTGCTAGAGTGGGGACAGAGCAGTACTTC. The chain employs TRBV20-1 and TRBJ2-7, with a weak D call TRBD1 (6 bases). CDR1 and CDR2 (germline): DFQATT, SNEGSKA (reference sequence). The V gene lost 1 base and the J gene lost 7 bases, with 8 bases spanning the gap. This CDR3 has 11 residues.

This chain joins TRBV6-6 and TRBJ1-1, with no clear D. V was pared by 3 bases and J by 0 bases, with 14 bases between. CDR3 size: 16 residues. The V gene's germline CDR1 is MNHNY and CDR2 SVGAGI (reference sequence). The CDR3 is CASSYDPVGLNTEAFF. CDR3 nucleotide sequence: TGTGCCAGCAGTTATGATCCGGTTGGTTTGAACACTGAAGCTTTCTTT.

The J gene is TRBJ1-2, the V gene TRBV28; D not resolved. The CDR3 totals 13 residues. Looked up from germline, CDR1 is MDHEN and CDR2 is SYDVKM. The V end lost 5 bases, the J end lost 0 bases, and 7 bases lay between the germline ends. Here the CDR3 DNA reads TGTGCCAGCAGTGAACCTACTAACTATGGCTACACCTTC. Encoded protein: CASSEPTNYGYTF.

The chain has TRBV19 and TRBJ1-2, with D possibly TRBD1 on 6 matching bases. With 7 bases removed from V and 4 bases from J, the gap between germline ends came to 19 bases. Germline V gene data show CDR1 as LNHDA and CDR2 as SQIVND (reference sequence). The CDR3 is 15 residues long. The CDR3 loop reads CASISNRDIGYGYTF. The CDR3 nucleotides are TGTGCCAGTATTTCAAACCGGGACATCGGCTATGGCTACACCTTC. The entire variable domain, with the rest obtained from reference TRBV19 and TRBJ1-2, is as follows: DGGITQSPKYLFRKEGQNVTLSCEQNLNHDAMYWYRQDPGQGLRLIYYSQIVNDFQKGDIAEGYSVSREKKESFPLTVTSAQKNPTAFYLCASISNRDIGYGYTFGSGTRLTVV.

The rearrangement uses TRBV30 and TRBJ1-6, with D possibly matching TRBD1 (6 bases). The length of the CDR3 is 14 residues. Trimming took off 1 base at V and 13 bases at J, with 17 bases between the two ends. Germline V gene data show CDR1 as GTSNPN and CDR2 as SVGIG (reference sequence). CDR3 region: CAWSEQGSWPPLHF. The CDR3 coding sequence is TGTGCCTGGAGTGAACAGGGTTCGTGGCCCCCCCTCCACTTT. The variable domain in full, completed from reference TRBV30 and TRBJ1-6, reads SQTIHQWPATLVQPVGSPLSLECTVEGTSNPNLYWYRQAAGRGLQLLFYSVGIGQISSEVPQNLSASRPQDRQFILSSKKLLLSDSGFYLCAWSEQGSWPPLHFGNGTRLTVT.

V usage is TRBV14 and J usage is TRBJ2-5, with 8 bases that match TRBD1. CDR3 length: 14 amino acids. After removal of 6 bases from V and 5 bases from J, the junction contained 8 bases not matched to a gene. Germline V lookup: CDR1 SGHDN, CDR2 FVKESK. The CDR3 DNA is TGTGCCAGCAGGAAAAACAGGGGGTCGGAGACCCAGTACTTC. Translating gives CASRKNRGSETQYF.

The chain carries TRBV27 and TRBJ2-7; 9 bases are shared with TRBD1. Germline V CDR1 and CDR2: MNHEY, SMNVEV (reference sequence). Trimming removed 6 bases from V and 3 bases from J; junction bases left unmatched: 12. CDR3 length: 16 residues. The CDR3: CASRYPTDRGLYEQYF. The DNA for the CDR3 is TGTGCCAGCAGATATCCTACGGACAGGGGCCTCTACGAGCAGTACTTC.

The chain combines TRBV18 with TRBJ1-1; D might be TRBD1 (6 bases). V was trimmed by 1 base and J by 8 bases, leaving 17 bases between them. CDR3 length: 15 amino acids. Looked up from germline, CDR1 is KGHSH and CDR2 is LQKENI. The CDR3 DNA follows: TGTGCCAGCTCACCACGCGGGGGCTCCAGGGAAGAAGCTTTCTTT. Residues: CASSPRGGSREEAFF.

The gene calls are TRBV28 and TRBJ2-7; D perhaps matches TRBD1 (7 bases). Germline assignment: CDR1 MDHEN and CDR2 SYDVKM. V lost 3 bases, J lost 1 base, and 10 bases lay in between. CDR3 size: 14 residues. The CDR3 reads CASSLGGQSYEQYF. In DNA form, the CDR3 reads TGTGCCAGCAGTTTGGGGGGACAGTCCTACGAGCAGTACTTC.

The chain links TRBV7-8 to TRBJ1-4; TRBD1 aligns across 9 bases. V lost 4 bases and J lost 7; bases outside the gene matches: 7. Per germline, CDR1 SGHVS and CDR2 FQNEAQ. This CDR3 has 15 residues. The CDR3 sequence is CASSSRTGVSEKLFF. As DNA, the CDR3 is TGTGCCAGCAGCTCCCGGACAGGGGTTAGTGAAAAACTGTTTTTT.

There are a few counts of this clone. The chain carries TRBV15 and TRBJ2-3; D is ambiguous. CDR3 length: 15 residues. Germline V gene lookup returns CDR1 LNHNV and CDR2 YYDKDF (reference sequence). Deletions cut 3 bases from V and 0 bases from J, with 10 bases between. For the CDR3, the DNA is TGTGCCACCAGCAGGGGTGGGCCTAGCACAGATACGCAGTATTTT. Translation: CATSRGGPSTDTQYF.

The CDR3 loop is CAWSPAGAGRAFTGELFF. The CDR3 bases are TGTGCCTGGTCCCCCGCGGGGGCCGGGAGGGCCTTCACCGGGGAGCTGTTTTTT. This rearrangement joins TRBV30 to TRBJ2-2; 8 positions agree with TRBD2. This CDR3 contains 18 residues. Germline loops: CDR1 GTSNPN, CDR2 SVGIG (reference sequence). V was pared by 5 bases and J by 4 bases, with 18 bases of the junction left unmatched.